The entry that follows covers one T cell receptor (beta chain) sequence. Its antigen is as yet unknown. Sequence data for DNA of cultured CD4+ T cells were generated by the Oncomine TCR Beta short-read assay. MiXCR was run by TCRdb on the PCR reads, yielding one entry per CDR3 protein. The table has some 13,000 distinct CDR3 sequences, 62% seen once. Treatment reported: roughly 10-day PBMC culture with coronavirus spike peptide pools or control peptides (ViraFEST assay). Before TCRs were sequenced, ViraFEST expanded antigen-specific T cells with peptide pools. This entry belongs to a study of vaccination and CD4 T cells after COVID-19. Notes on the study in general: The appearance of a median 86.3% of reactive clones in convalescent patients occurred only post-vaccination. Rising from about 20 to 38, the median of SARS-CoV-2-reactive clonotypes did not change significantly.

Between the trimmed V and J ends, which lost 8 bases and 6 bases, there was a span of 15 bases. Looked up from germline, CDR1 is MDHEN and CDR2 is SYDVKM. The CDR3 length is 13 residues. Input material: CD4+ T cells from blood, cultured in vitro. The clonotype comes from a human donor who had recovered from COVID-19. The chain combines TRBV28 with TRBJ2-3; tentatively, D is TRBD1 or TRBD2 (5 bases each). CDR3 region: CASRGPGRDTQYF. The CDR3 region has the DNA TGTGCCAGCCGCGGTCCGGGGCGCGATACGCAGTATTTT.